What follows are 28 T cell receptor beta chains derived from one specimen sequenced in a study of cytomegalovirus exposure and HLA in healthy donors. The PCR used 60 Vbeta and 13 Jbeta primers. Using immunoSEQ multiplex PCR, the repertoire was profiled, and TCRdb retains in-frame clones only, with some absent. The data show around 110,000 clones, over 75% seen once. The source material was PBMCs. These receptors all come from a man younger than 40 in good health and CMV-seronegative.

The chain uses TRBV19 and TRBJ2-1; TRBD2 might be the D (7 bases). The CDR3 contains 12 residues. Germline V gives CDR1 LNHDA, CDR2 SQIVND (reference sequence). V was shortened by 7 bases and J by 10 bases, with 14 bases between the two germline ends. CDR3 loop: CASTPGGREQFF. The CDR3 DNA sequence: TGTGCCAGTACCCCCGGGGGGCGGGAGCAGTTCTTC.

This chain links TRBV10-3 with TRBJ2-7; D may be TRBD2 (6 bases). Germline-derived CDR1 and CDR2 are ENHRY and SYGVKD. The CDR3 is 12 amino acids. With 6 bases removed from V and 1 base from J, the gap between germline ends came to 7 bases. In nucleotides, the CDR3 is TGTGCCATCAGAGGGAGGTCCTACGAGCAGTACTTC. Translated: CAIRGRSYEQYF.

The V gene is TRBV7-3, the J gene TRBJ2-7, with 9 bases matching TRBD1. Germline trimming cut 5 bases from V and 5 bases from J; bases unmatched to any gene: 10. The CDR3 sequence is 15 residues long. CDR1 is SGHTA and CDR2 is FQGTGA in the germline V gene. CDR3 in amino acids: CASSPGGTGSNEQYF. In DNA form, the CDR3 reads TGTGCCAGCAGCCCTGGCGGGACAGGGTCCAACGAGCAGTACTTC. The full variable domain, its missing parts supplied by reference TRBV7-3 and TRBJ2-7, is GAGVSQTPSNKVTEKGKYVELRCDPISGHTALYWYRQSLGQGPEFLIYFQGTGAADDSGLPNDRFFAVRPEGSVSTLKIQRTERGDSAVYLCASSPGGTGSNEQYFGPGTRLTVT.

For the CDR3, the DNA is TGTGCCAGCAGTGAATCGGAGCACAATGAGCAGTTCTTC. This gives the protein CASSESEHNEQFF. V and J are TRBV6-1 and TRBJ2-1, with D uncertain. CDR1 is MNHNS and CDR2 is SASEGT in the germline V gene. The CDR3 consists of 13 residues. Trimming took off 2 bases at V and 5 bases at J, with 7 bases between the two ends.

Written as DNA, the CDR3 is TGCAGCGTTGAGAGGGACAGGGGGTTCACTGAAGCTTTCTTT. Translating it yields CSVERDRGFTEAFF. The V gene is TRBV29-1, the J gene TRBJ1-1; 11 bases align to TRBD1. The CDR3 contains 14 residues. The V and J ends lost 3 bases and 4 bases, in that order; junction bases with no gene match: 4. Germline-derived CDR1 and CDR2 are SQVTM and ANQGSEA.

V usage is TRBV6-1 and J usage is TRBJ1-4, with no clear D. The length of the CDR3 is 14 residues. Germline-derived CDR1 and CDR2 are MNHNS and SASEGT. The germline V and J ends were trimmed by 6 bases and 1 base, with 9 bases remaining between them. In nucleotides, the CDR3 is TGTGCCAGCAGCCAATACGGAACTAATGAAAAACTGTTTTTT. The encoded protein is CASSQYGTNEKLFF.

The CDR3 loop is CASSESRSQALWGYTF. CDR3 bases: TGCGCCAGCAGTGAGTCGAGGTCACAGGCCCTGTGGGGCTACACCTTC. The V and J genes are TRBV10-2 and TRBJ1-2, with TRBD1 as a possible D gene (5 bases). The CDR3 contains 16 residues. Germline values: CDR1 WSHSY, CDR2 SAAADI. Between the trimmed V and J ends, which lost 0 bases and 8 bases, there was a span of 19 bases.

Here the CDR3 reads CASSLGGAYNEQFF. DNA for the CDR3: TGCGCCAGCAGCTTGGGGGGGGCCTACAATGAGCAGTTCTTC. The J gene is TRBJ2-1, the V gene TRBV5-1, with D possibly matching TRBD2 (6 bases). The CDR3 length is 14 residues. Germline V lookup: CDR1 SGHRS, CDR2 YFSETQ. Trimming took off 0 bases at V and 2 bases at J, with 6 bases between the two ends.

The chain is built from TRBV9 and TRBJ1-1, with a possible D match to TRBD1 (5 bases). The CDR3 sequence is 14 residues long. Germline V gene data show CDR1 as SGDLS and CDR2 as YYNGEE. Deletions cut 0 bases from V and 8 bases from J, with 14 bases between. CDR3 in DNA: TGTGCCAGCAGCGTAGGGGGCATTCAGCGAGAAGCTTTCTTT. Protein: CASSVGGIQREAFF.

The V and J genes are TRBV5-1 and TRBJ2-2; 10 bases map to TRBD2. V was clipped by 5 bases and J by 2 bases; unmatched bases: 6. CDR1 is SGHRS, CDR2 YFSETQ, per germline. The CDR3 is 16 amino acids. CDR3: CASSSTSGVNTGELFF. In DNA, the CDR3 is TGCGCCAGCAGTTCCACTAGCGGGGTCAACACCGGGGAGCTGTTTTTT.

The rearrangement links TRBV21-1 to TRBJ2-2; the tabulated D call, TRBD2, remains unverified against the DNA. TRBV21-1 is assigned pseudogene status. The length of the CDR3 is 15 residues. CDR3 protein: CASSMLGGLEGELFF. DNA of the CDR3: TGTGCCAGCAGCATGTTGGGAGGGTTGGAGGGGGAGCTGTTTTTT.

The chain links TRBV11-2 to TRBJ2-3; the D is unclear. The V end lost 0 bases, the J end lost 4 bases, and 5 bases lay between the germline ends. Germline lookup yields CDR1 SGHAT and CDR2 FQNNGV. This CDR3 is built from 13 residues. The CDR3 protein is CASSLDHSDTQYF. The CDR3, as DNA: TGTGCCAGCAGCTTAGATCACTCAGATACGCAGTATTTT.

The chain carries TRBV7-6 and TRBJ2-7; 7 nucleotides line up with TRBD1. This CDR3 spans 16 amino acids. With V trimmed by 0 bases and J by 5 bases, 10 bases remained unmatched. Germline V gene lookup returns CDR1 SGHVS and CDR2 FNYEAQ. The CDR3 DNA sequence: TGTGCCAGCAGCTTAGCGCTGGGACAGTCGGTTAACGAGCAGTACTTC. Protein: CASSLALGQSVNEQYF. Filled out from reference TRBV7-6 and TRBJ2-7, the complete variable domain reads GAGVSQSPRYKVTKRGQDVALRCDPISGHVSLYWYRQALGQGPEFLTYFNYEAQQDKSGLPNDRFSAERPEGSISTLTIQRTEQRDSAMYRCASSLALGQSVNEQYFGPGTRLTVT.

This clone is a singleton in its sample. J is TRBJ1-5 and V is TRBV7-2; D gene ambiguous. This CDR3 has 14 residues. V was pared by 1 base and J by 0 bases, with 4 bases between. Germline CDR1 reads SGHTA; CDR2 reads FQGNSA. CDR3 sequence: CASSLDSSNQPQHF. In DNA form, the CDR3 reads TGTGCCAGCAGCTTAGACAGTAGCAATCAGCCCCAGCATTTT.

The chain carries TRBV29-1 and TRBJ1-1, with D uncertain. The V and J ends lost 8 bases and 6 bases respectively, with 19 bases between them. CDR1 SQVTM and CDR2 ANQGSEA come from the germline V gene. CDR3 length: 13 residues. CDR3 DNA: TGCAGCATGGAGACCGGTCTGATCGCTGAAGCTTTCTTT. Its translation: CSMETGLIAEAFF. The whole variable domain, filled in from reference TRBV29-1 and TRBJ1-1, reads SAVISQKPSRDICQRGTSLTIQCQVDSQVTMMFWYRQQPGQSLTLIATANQGSEATYESGFVIDKFPISRPNLTFSTLTVSNMSPEDSSIYLCSMETGLIAEAFFGQGTRLTVV.

The chain links TRBV25-1 to TRBJ1-2; D not resolved. CDR3 length: 13 residues. Per germline, CDR1 MGHDK and CDR2 SYGVNS. Between the trimmed V and J ends, which lost 5 bases and 0 bases, there was a span of 7 bases. DNA for the CDR3: TGTGCCAGCAGTCTGAGAGCTAACTATGGCTACACCTTC. Residues: CASSLRANYGYTF.

This chain uses TRBV19 with TRBJ1-1; 9 nucleotides line up with TRBD1. The CDR3 totals 14 residues. J was trimmed by 11 bases and V by 6 bases; bases with no gene match: 13. Germline-derived CDR1 and CDR2 are LNHDA and SQIVND (reference sequence). The CDR3 DNA sequence: TGTGCCAGTAGGCTGGACAGGGGTCCTTCGTCTGCTTTCTTT. Translation gives CASRLDRGPSSAFF.

V and J are TRBV19 and TRBJ1-4; TRBD1 is a possible D gene (5 bases). V lost 9 bases, J lost 4 bases, and 9 bases lay in between. Germline CDR1 LNHDA, CDR2 SQIVND (reference sequence). CDR3 length: 12 amino acids. The CDR3: CARGDSNEKLFF. The CDR3 nucleotides read TGTGCCAGAGGAGACAGTAATGAAAAACTGTTTTTT.

This clone was seen just once. The chain has TRBV5-1 and TRBJ1-4; D might be TRBD1 (6 bases). Trimming removed 4 bases at V and 8 bases at J, with 18 bases between. The germline gives CDR1 SGHRS, CDR2 YFSETQ. The CDR3 has 15 amino acids. The CDR3 region is CASSHGWGPEEKLFF. Here the CDR3 DNA reads TGCGCCAGCAGCCACGGGTGGGGGCCCGAGGAAAAACTGTTTTTT.

The chain combines TRBV5-6 with TRBJ2-7, with TRBD1 as a possible D gene (5 bases). CDR1 is SGHDT, CDR2 YYEEEE, per germline. V was shortened by 4 bases and J by 3 bases, with 11 bases between the two germline ends. CDR3 length: 13 amino acids. CDR3 nucleotide sequence: TGTGCCAGCAGCCGGACAACTTTCTACGAGCAGTACTTC. This gives the protein CASSRTTFYEQYF.

Only a few counts were recorded for this clone. This chain uses TRBV7-9 with TRBJ1-2; 12 bases fit TRBD1. This CDR3 has 15 residues. The germline CDR1 and CDR2 sequences are SEHNR and FQNEAQ (reference sequence). With 7 bases clipped from V and 0 bases from J, the junction kept 3 bases outside the gene matches. The CDR3 nucleotides are TGTGCCAGCAAGGGACAGGGGGCGCCTAACTATGGCTACACCTTC. It specifies CASKGQGAPNYGYTF.

This clone came up a few times. The chain has TRBV2 and TRBJ2-7; D perhaps matches TRBD1 (6 bases). The CDR3 runs to 14 residues. CDR1 is SNHLY, CDR2 FYNNEI, per germline. Trimming took 2 bases from V and 4 from J, leaving 12 bases between them. CDR3 DNA sequence: TGTGCCAGCAGTGAAAGGGGCAGGGGATACGAGCAGTACTTC. It yields the protein CASSERGRGYEQYF.

This clone was recorded once. The V call is TRBV6-5, the J call TRBJ2-2; 9 nucleotides line up with TRBD1. The CDR3 consists of 15 residues. V dropped 6 bases and J dropped 3; count of bases not matched to a gene: 5. Per the germline V gene, CDR1 is MNHEY and CDR2 is SVGAGI. The CDR3 nucleotides are TGTGCCAGCAGGCCGGACAGGGGAGACACCGGGGAGCTGTTTTTT. This gives the protein CASRPDRGDTGELFF.

This sequence joins TRBV29-1 and TRBJ1-1; possibly TRBD1 for D (6 bases). The CDR3 has 12 amino acids. Per the germline V gene, CDR1 is SQVTM and CDR2 is ANQGSEA. V lost 8 bases and J 2 bases, leaving 12 bases between the germline ends. The chain's CDR3 is CSCPGVNTEAFF. CDR3 nucleotide sequence: TGCAGCTGTCCAGGGGTTAACACTGAAGCTTTCTTT.

The chain combines TRBV14 with TRBJ2-7, with 8 bases aligning to TRBD1. Germline V gene sequence: CDR1 SGHDN, CDR2 FVKESK. The ends lost 3 bases at V and 3 bases at J; junction bases unmatched: 7. The CDR3 runs to 15 residues. The DNA for the CDR3 is TGTGCCAGCAGCCAGCGGGGACAGGTTTACTACGAGCAGTACTTC. It is translated as CASSQRGQVYYEQYF.

V is TRBV10-2 and J is TRBJ1-2, with 8 bases matching TRBD1. In germline, CDR1 is WSHSY, CDR2 SAAADI. The CDR3 sequence is 14 residues long. V lost 0 bases, J lost 8 bases, and 5 bases stayed unmatched. In DNA, the CDR3 is TGCGCCAGCAGTGAGTCTCAGGGGGCCTGGGGCTACACCTTC. This codes for CASSESQGAWGYTF.

The chain is built from TRBV6-6 and TRBJ2-3; D is unclear. Germline V gene sequence: CDR1 MNHNY, CDR2 SVGAGI (reference sequence). Trimming removed 4 bases from V and 0 bases from J, with 5 bases in between. The CDR3 loop spans 13 amino acids. CDR3 in DNA: TGTGCCAGCAGTTGGCCCAGCACAGATACGCAGTATTTT. Amino acids: CASSWPSTDTQYF.

This rearrangement joins TRBV5-1 to TRBJ1-5; D may be TRBD1 (5 bases). V shed 1 base and J shed 1 base, with 6 bases lying between them. Germline lookup yields CDR1 SGHRS and CDR2 YFSETQ. This CDR3 is 14 amino acids long. The CDR3 reads CASSLWGSNQPQHF. CDR3 nucleotides: TGCGCCAGCAGCTTGTGGGGCAGCAATCAGCCCCAGCATTTT.